The sequence of this TCR beta chain was determined in a study of CD8 T cells in ankylosing spondylitis. This clonotype was observed many times. Antigen unknown. TCRdb processed the 5' RACE reads anew with MiXCR; each CDR3 protein has one entry. The top ten hold less than 1.1% of the sample, which has 340,000 or so distinct CDR3 sequences, roughly 15% seen once. Whole-study findings and limits: Disease-linked clones were CD8+ and relatively rare in peripheral blood.

This clonotype originated in a male donor with ankylosing spondylitis or in good health (not recorded which). The specimen sequenced was blood, either unsorted or a sorted T cell fraction (not recorded which).

The CDR3 DNA reads TGTGCCAGCAGCGTAGGAGTGACTACCACGACAGCGGCCCAGTACTTC. Amino acid sequence: CASSVGVTTTTAAQYF. The V gene is TRBV9, the J gene TRBJ2-5; D assignment may be TRBD1 or TRBD2 (5 bases each). CDR1 and CDR2 from the germline V gene are SGDLS and YYNGEE. Trimming took off 0 bases at V and 9 bases at J, with 21 bases between the two ends. The CDR3 loop spans 16 amino acids. Together with reference TRBV9 and TRBJ2-5, the CDR3 gives the full variable domain: DSGVTQTPKHLITATGQRVTLRCSPRSGDLSVYWYQQSLDQGLQFLIQYYNGEERAKGNILERFSAQQFPDLHSELNLSSLELGDSALYFCASSVGVTTTTAAQYFGPGTRLLVL.